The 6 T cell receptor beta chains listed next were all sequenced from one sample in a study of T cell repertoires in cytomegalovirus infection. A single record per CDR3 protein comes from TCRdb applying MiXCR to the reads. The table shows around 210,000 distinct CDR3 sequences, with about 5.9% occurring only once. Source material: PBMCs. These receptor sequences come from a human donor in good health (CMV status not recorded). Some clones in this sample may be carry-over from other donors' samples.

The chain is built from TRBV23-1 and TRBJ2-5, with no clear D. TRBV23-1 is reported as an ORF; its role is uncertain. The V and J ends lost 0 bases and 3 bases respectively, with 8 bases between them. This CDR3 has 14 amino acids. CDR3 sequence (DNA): TGCGCCAGCAGTCAATCGCGTCGGAAAGAGACCCAGTACTTC. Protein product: CASSQSRRKETQYF.

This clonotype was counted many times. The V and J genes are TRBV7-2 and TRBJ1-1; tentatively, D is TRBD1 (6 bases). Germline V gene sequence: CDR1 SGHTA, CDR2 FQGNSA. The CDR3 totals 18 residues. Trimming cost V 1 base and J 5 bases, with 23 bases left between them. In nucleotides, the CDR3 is TGTGCCAGCAGCTTAGGTACAGGGTTCTGGCAGGATGGTACTGAAGCTTTCTTT. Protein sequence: CASSLGTGFWQDGTEAFF. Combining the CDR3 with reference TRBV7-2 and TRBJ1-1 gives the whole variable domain GAGVSQSPSNKVTEKGKDVELRCDPISGHTALYWYRQSLGQGLEFLIYFQGNSAPDKSGLPSDRFSAERTGGSVSTLTIQRTQQEDSAVYLCASSLGTGFWQDGTEAFFGQGTRLTVV.

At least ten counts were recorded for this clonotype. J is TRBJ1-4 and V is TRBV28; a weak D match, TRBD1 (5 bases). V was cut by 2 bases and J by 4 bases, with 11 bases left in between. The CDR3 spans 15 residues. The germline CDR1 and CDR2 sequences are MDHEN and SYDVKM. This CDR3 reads CASSLRRGYNEKLFF. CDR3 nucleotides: TGTGCCAGCAGTTTACGGAGGGGTTATAATGAAAAACTGTTTTTT.

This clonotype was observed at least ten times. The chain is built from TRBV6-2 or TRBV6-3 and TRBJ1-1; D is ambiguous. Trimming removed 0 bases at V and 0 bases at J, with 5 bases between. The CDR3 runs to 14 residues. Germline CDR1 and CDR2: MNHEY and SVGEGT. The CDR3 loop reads CASSYSNVNTEAFF. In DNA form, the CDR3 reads TGTGCCAGCAGTTACTCGAACGTGAACACTGAAGCTTTCTTT.

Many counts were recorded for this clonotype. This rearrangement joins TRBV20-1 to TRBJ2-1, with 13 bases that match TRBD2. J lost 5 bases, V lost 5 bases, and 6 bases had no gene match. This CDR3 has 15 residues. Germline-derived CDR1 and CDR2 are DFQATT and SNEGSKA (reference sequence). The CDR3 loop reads CSASDGLAGDNEQFF. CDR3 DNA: TGCAGTGCTTCCGACGGACTAGCGGGGGACAATGAGCAGTTCTTC.

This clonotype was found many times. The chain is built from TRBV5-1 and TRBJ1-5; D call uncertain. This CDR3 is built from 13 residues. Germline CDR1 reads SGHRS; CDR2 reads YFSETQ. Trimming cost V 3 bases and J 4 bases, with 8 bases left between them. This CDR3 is CASSWGENQPQHF. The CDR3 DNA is TGCGCCAGCAGCTGGGGAGAAAATCAGCCCCAGCATTTT.